A single sample is the source of the 21 T cell receptor beta chains below, sequenced in a study of blood T cell repertoires in COVID-19. Using immunoSEQ multiplex PCR, the repertoire was profiled, and TCRdb retains in-frame clones only, with some absent. The table shows 150,000 to 200,000 clones, with 70% to 85% occurring only once. Sample: PBMCs or T cells enriched from blood (not recorded which). All receptors derive from a man aged 45 to 65 who had recovered from COVID-19.

The chain links TRBV27 to TRBJ1-2; 8 bases are a match to TRBD1. CDR3 length: 14 amino acids. The germline V gene has CDR1 MNHEY and CDR2 SMNVEV (reference sequence). The J segment lost 10 bases and the V segment lost 6 bases, leaving 13 bases of the junction unmatched. The CDR3: CASRETGAVSLYTF. The CDR3 DNA follows: TGTGCCAGCAGAGAGACAGGGGCCGTTAGCCTCTACACCTTC.

The V call is TRBV28, the J call TRBJ1-2; 7 bases map to TRBD1. Germline assignment: CDR1 MDHEN and CDR2 SYDVKM. The V segment lost 3 bases and the J segment 8 bases; nucleotides outside the gene matches: 15. This CDR3 contains 16 residues. This CDR3 is CASSFSDRGGPRGYTF. The CDR3 region has the DNA TGTGCCAGCAGTTTTTCAGATAGAGGGGGCCCGCGGGGCTACACCTTC.

The gene calls are TRBV15 and TRBJ1-2; weak D call: TRBD1 (6 bases). The CDR3 contains 15 residues. Germline V gene lookup returns CDR1 LNHNV and CDR2 YYDKDF (reference sequence). V lost 3 bases and J 0 bases, leaving 11 bases between the germline ends. In DNA form, the CDR3 reads TGTGCCACCAGCAGTCCCGGGACACCTAACTATGGCTACACCTTC. Translating gives CATSSPGTPNYGYTF. Complete variable domain (other parts from reference TRBV15 and TRBJ1-2): DAMVIQNPRYQVTQFGKPVTLSCSQTLNHNVMYWYQQKSSQAPKLLFHYYDKDFNNEADTPDNFQSRRPNTSFCFLDIRSPGLGDTAMYLCATSSPGTPNYGYTFGSGTRLTVV.

This chain joins TRBV7-8 and TRBJ2-1; D remains ambiguous. V was trimmed by 4 bases and J by 10 bases, leaving 14 bases between them. In germline, CDR1 is SGHVS, CDR2 FQNEAQ. This CDR3 has 13 residues. The CDR3 DNA reads as TGTGCCAGCAGCTCCAACCTTCCCGGGGAGCAGTTCTTC. Translated, it gives CASSSNLPGEQFF.

This chain joins TRBV28 and TRBJ1-1; possibly TRBD1 for D (5 bases). V lost 2 bases to trimming and J lost 2 bases, with 12 bases between them. The CDR3 totals 15 residues. Germline assignment: CDR1 MDHEN and CDR2 SYDVKM. The CDR3, as DNA: TGTGCCAGCAGTTTAGTGGGGGAGGATAACACTGAAGCTTTCTTT. It specifies CASSLVGEDNTEAFF. Drawing the rest from reference TRBV28 and TRBJ1-1, the complete variable domain is DVKVTQSSRYLVKRTGEKVFLECVQDMDHENMFWYRQDPGLGLRLIYFSYDVKMKEKGDIPEGYSVSREKKERFSLILESASTNQTSMYLCASSLVGEDNTEAFFGQGTRLTVV.

This chain links TRBV6-6 with TRBJ1-2, with D uncertain. V lost 6 bases, J lost 7 bases, and 15 bases lay in between. This CDR3 contains 13 residues. The germline gives CDR1 MNHNY, CDR2 SVGAGI (reference sequence). CDR3 region: CASSHKATAGYTF. Here the CDR3 DNA reads TGTGCCAGCAGCCACAAAGCTACAGCTGGCTACACCTTC.

V is TRBV7-2 and J is TRBJ2-1; 8 bases fit TRBD2. Germline CDR1 reads SGHTA; CDR2 reads FQGNSA. Trimming took 0 bases from V and 4 from J; bases not matched to a gene: 2. The CDR3 is 15 amino acids. The CDR3 loop reads CASSLALAEYNEQFF. CDR3 in DNA: TGTGCCAGCAGCTTAGCACTAGCGGAGTACAATGAGCAGTTCTTC.

This chain joins TRBV18 and TRBJ2-7; D is perhaps TRBD2 (7 bases). Trimming left V 0 bases short and J 6 bases short, with 15 bases between. Germline V lookup: CDR1 KGHSH, CDR2 LQKENI. This CDR3 has 15 residues. DNA of the CDR3: TGTGCCAGCTCACCACCGACGGGGGGCCCAGGCGAGCAGTACTTC. As protein: CASSPPTGGPGEQYF.

This clone has only one observation. The chain employs TRBV18 and TRBJ2-7, with D hard to call. CDR3 length: 12 amino acids. Germline V gene sequence: CDR1 KGHSH, CDR2 LQKENI. Trimming cost V 10 bases and J 2 bases, with 12 bases left between them. The CDR3 DNA sequence: TGTGCCACCGCAAACTTAACCTACGAGCAGTACTTC. It codes for CATANLTYEQYF.

The chain carries TRBV19 and TRBJ2-2; 8 bases match TRBD1. With 5 bases clipped from V and 1 base from J, the junction kept 3 bases outside the gene matches. Germline CDR1 reads LNHDA; CDR2 reads SQIVND (reference sequence). CDR3 size: 15 residues. CDR3 residues: CASSGGTGNTGELFF. The CDR3 DNA follows: TGTGCCAGTAGTGGTGGGACAGGGAACACCGGGGAGCTGTTTTTT.

The rearrangement uses TRBV19 and TRBJ1-3, with 9 bases identical to TRBD1. V trimming: 7 bases; J trimming: 3 bases; junction bases outside the gene matches: 7. Germline-derived CDR1 and CDR2 are LNHDA and SQIVND (reference sequence). The CDR3 runs to 15 residues. Here the CDR3 reads CASTIQGAYGNTIYF. CDR3 coding DNA: TGTGCCAGTACCATACAGGGGGCCTATGGAAACACCATATATTTT.

This clone appeared once. The V gene is TRBV5-5, the J gene TRBJ2-2, with D possibly being TRBD1 (6 bases). Trimming removed 5 bases from V and 3 bases from J, with 14 bases in between. This CDR3 comprises 15 residues. Germline lookup yields CDR1 SGHKS and CDR2 YYEKEE (reference sequence). The DNA of the CDR3 is TGTGCCAGCAGTTCCGGGACATATGACACCGGGGAGCTGTTTTTT. It yields the protein CASSSGTYDTGELFF. The complete variable domain, with remaining parts taken from reference TRBV5-5 and TRBJ2-2, reads DAGVTQSPTHLIKTRGQQVTLRCSPISGHKSVSWYQQVLGQGPQFIFQYYEKEERGRGNFPDRFSARQFPNYSSELNVNALLLGDSALYLCASSSGTYDTGELFFGEGSRLTVL.

V and J are TRBV29-1 and TRBJ1-1; possibly TRBD1 for D (5 bases). V was cut by 4 bases and J by 5 bases, with 11 bases left in between. The CDR3 extends over 12 amino acids. Germline V gives CDR1 SQVTM, CDR2 ANQGSEA. This chain's CDR3 is CSVVGEGTEAFF. CDR3 bases: TGCAGCGTTGTAGGGGAGGGGACTGAAGCTTTCTTT.

The chain links TRBV11-2 to TRBJ2-7; no firm D call. The CDR3 totals 13 residues. The V and J ends lost 2 bases and 6 bases respectively, with 11 bases between them. Looked up from germline, CDR1 is SGHAT and CDR2 is FQNNGV. CDR3 amino acids: CASSLFENGEQYF. The CDR3 DNA follows: TGTGCCAGCAGCTTATTTGAAAACGGCGAGCAGTACTTC.

This CDR3 reads CASSQTGQPDTDTQYF. DNA for the CDR3: TGTGCCAGCAGCCAAACGGGACAGCCTGACACAGATACGCAGTATTTT. The V and J genes are TRBV3-1 (or the pseudogene TRBV3-2) and TRBJ2-3, with 7 bases matching TRBD1. Losses at the gene ends were 2 bases for V and 2 bases for J; bases not matched to a gene: 7. This CDR3 is 16 amino acids long. CDR1 is LGHDT and CDR2 is YNNKEL in the germline V gene (reference sequence).

This clone was found a few times. The chain has TRBV11-2 and TRBJ2-7; 8 nucleotides line up with TRBD2. V was pared by 2 bases and J by 3 bases, with 6 bases of the junction left unmatched. The germline CDR1 and CDR2 sequences are SGHAT and FQNNGV. The length of the CDR3 is 15 residues. CDR3 protein: CASSLIGGGSYEQYF. As DNA, the CDR3 is TGTGCCAGCAGCTTAATTGGCGGGGGGAGCTACGAGCAGTACTTC.

This clone was counted a single time. The rearrangement joins TRBV6-4 to TRBJ1-2; tentative D call: TRBD1 (6 bases). Per germline, CDR1 MRHNA and CDR2 SNTAGT. V was clipped by 4 bases and J by 2 bases, with 14 bases between them. The CDR3 length is 15 residues. The CDR3 DNA is TGTGCCAGCAGTGCCCAGGGGTCAGGAAACTATGGCTACACCTTC. Translating gives CASSAQGSGNYGYTF.

This clone has a single count. The chain employs TRBV4-2 and TRBJ1-1; D perhaps matches TRBD1 (5 bases). V was cut by 0 bases and J by 6 bases, with 8 bases left in between. CDR3 size: 13 residues. The V gene's germline CDR1 is LGHNA and CDR2 YNFKEQ. The CDR3 DNA reads as TGTGCCAGCAGCCAAGATGGGGGGGCTGAAGCTTTCTTT. Its protein product is CASSQDGGAEAFF.

This chain connects TRBV11-2 to TRBJ2-3; 10 bases fit TRBD2. The CDR3 is 17 residues long. Germline CDR1 is SGHAT and CDR2 is FQNNGV. The J segment lost 6 bases and the V segment lost 5 bases, leaving 14 bases of the junction unmatched. CDR3 residues: CASSPRFSGGAGDTQYF. Written as DNA, the CDR3 is TGTGCCAGCAGCCCACGTTTCAGCGGGGGGGCAGGTGATACGCAGTATTTT.

The chain joins TRBV7-8 to TRBJ2-1; 9 bases are shared with TRBD2. CDR1 SGHVS and CDR2 FQNEAQ come from the germline V gene. V lost 5 bases to trimming and J lost 1 base; unmatched junction nucleotides: 6. CDR3 length: 16 amino acids. This CDR3 is CASSTVAGASYNEQFF. Written as DNA, the CDR3 is TGTGCCAGCAGCACCGTAGCGGGGGCTTCCTACAATGAGCAGTTCTTC.

This clone was seen only once. The gene calls are TRBV21-1 and TRBJ2-7; no check of the table's D call, TRBD1, against the DNA was made. TRBV21-1 is tagged as a pseudogene. The CDR3 loop spans 14 amino acids. This chain's CDR3 is CASSARGGMHEQYF. The CDR3 DNA follows: TGTGCCAGCAGCGCGAGAGGGGGCATGCACGAGCAGTACTTC.